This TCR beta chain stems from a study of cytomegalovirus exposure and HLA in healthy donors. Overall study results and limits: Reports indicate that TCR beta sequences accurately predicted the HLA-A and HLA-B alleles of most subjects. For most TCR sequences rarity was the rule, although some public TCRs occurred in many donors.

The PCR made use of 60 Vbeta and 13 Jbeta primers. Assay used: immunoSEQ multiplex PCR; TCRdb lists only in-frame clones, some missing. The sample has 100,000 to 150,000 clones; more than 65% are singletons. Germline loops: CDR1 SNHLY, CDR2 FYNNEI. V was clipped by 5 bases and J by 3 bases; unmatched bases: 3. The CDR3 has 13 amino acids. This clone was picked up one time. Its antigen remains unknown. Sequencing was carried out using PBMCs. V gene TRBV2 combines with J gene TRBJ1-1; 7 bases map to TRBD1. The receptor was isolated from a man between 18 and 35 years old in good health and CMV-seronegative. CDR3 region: CASSYRGDTEAFF. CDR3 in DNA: TGTGCCAGCAGTTACAGGGGAGACACTGAAGCTTTCTTT.